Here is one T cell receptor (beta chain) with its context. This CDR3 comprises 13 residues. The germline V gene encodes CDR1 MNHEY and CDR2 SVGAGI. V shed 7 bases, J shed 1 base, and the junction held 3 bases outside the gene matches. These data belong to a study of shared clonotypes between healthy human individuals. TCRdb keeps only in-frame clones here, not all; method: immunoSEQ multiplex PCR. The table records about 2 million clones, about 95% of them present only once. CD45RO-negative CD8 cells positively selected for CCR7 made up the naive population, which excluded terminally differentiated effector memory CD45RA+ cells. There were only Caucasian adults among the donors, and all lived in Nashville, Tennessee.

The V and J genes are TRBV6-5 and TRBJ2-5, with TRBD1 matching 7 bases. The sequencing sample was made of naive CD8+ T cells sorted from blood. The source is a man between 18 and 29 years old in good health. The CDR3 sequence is CASKQGPQETQYF. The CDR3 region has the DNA TGTGCCAGCAAACAGGGGCCCCAAGAGACCCAGTACTTC.